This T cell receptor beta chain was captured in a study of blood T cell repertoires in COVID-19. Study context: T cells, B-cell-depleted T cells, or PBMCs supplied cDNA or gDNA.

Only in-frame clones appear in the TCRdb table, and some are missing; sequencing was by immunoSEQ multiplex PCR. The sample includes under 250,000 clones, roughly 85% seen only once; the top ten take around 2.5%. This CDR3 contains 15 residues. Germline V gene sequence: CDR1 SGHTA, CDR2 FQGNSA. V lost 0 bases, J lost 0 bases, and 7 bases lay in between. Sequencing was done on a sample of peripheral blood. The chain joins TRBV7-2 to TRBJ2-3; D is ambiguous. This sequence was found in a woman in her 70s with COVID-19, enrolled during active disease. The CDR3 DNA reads TGTGCCAGCAGCTTAGCGCCCCTAAGCACAGATACGCAGTATTTT. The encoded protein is CASSLAPLSTDTQYF.